This T cell receptor (beta chain) was sequenced in a study of T cell repertoires in cytomegalovirus infection. Via MiXCR, TCRdb re-called the reads, giving one row per CDR3 protein. The sample has some 270,000 distinct CDR3 sequences; about 20% are singletons. This clonotype showed up just a few times. The antigen remains unidentified. Material: cultured PBMCs, obtained from culture after CMV antigen stimulation. This TCR derives from a human donor in good health (CMV status not recorded). Some clones in this sample may be carry-over from other donors' samples.

DNA of the CDR3: TGTGCCAGCAGCTTGGCCAGGGGAATGAACACTGAAGCTTTCTTT. It yields the protein CASSLARGMNTEAFF. V and J are TRBV11-3 and TRBJ1-1, with D perhaps matching TRBD1 (6 bases). Trimming took 3 bases from V and 0 from J, leaving 11 bases between them. Germline V gene data show CDR1 as SGHNT and CDR2 as YENEEA. The CDR3 runs to 15 residues.